This is a list of T cell receptor beta chains from one sample in a study of OX40 agonist ivuxolimab in advanced cancers. The data were produced by immunoSEQ multiplex PCR, yet TCRdb's version contains in-frame clones alone and is incomplete. The sample carries about 77,000 clones, approximately 89% recorded once. The sample here was CD4+ or CD8+ T cells sorted from blood, taken in a trial of the OX40 agonist ivuxolimab. Receptors were obtained from an adult with an advanced solid tumor such as melanoma, head and neck, liver or kidney cancer. CDR3s leave out the opening cysteine and the closing phenylalanine or tryptophan. For some rows the clone size is stated as once, few or many, or as a class when expanded; others skip it.

J gene: TRBJ1-1; clone size: .; V gene: TRBV11-3; CDR3 protein: ASSLDKNTEAF
J gene: TRBJ2-3; clone size: .; V gene: TRBV4-1; CDR3 protein: ASSHSAAAGGTGTQY
J gene: TRBJ2-1; clone size: .; V gene: TRBV11-2; CDR3 protein: ASSSVGSSYNEQF
J gene: TRBJ1-4; clone size: .; V gene: TRBV5-4; CDR3 protein: ASSSNQQGEKLF
J gene: TRBJ1-4; clone size: .; V gene: TRBV4-1; CDR3 protein: ASSQDQDEKLF
J gene: TRBJ2-1; clone size: .; V gene: TRBV6-5; CDR3 protein: ASRGLSIGYNEQF
J gene: TRBJ1-1; clone size: .; V gene: TRBV11-2; CDR3 protein: ASSSGQGSSGEAF
J gene: TRBJ2-7; clone size: .; V gene: TRBV19; CDR3 protein: ASSIAPAELYEQY
J gene: TRBJ2-3; clone size: .; V gene: TRBV7-9; CDR3 protein: ASSPTPQRGVADTQY
J gene: TRBJ1-2; clone size: few; V gene: TRBV2; CDR3 protein: ASSDRQGDGYT
J gene: TRBJ2-1; clone size: .; V gene: TRBV19; CDR3 protein: ASSIVSGGSAEQF
J gene: TRBJ2-2; clone size: .; V gene: TRBV7-2; CDR3 protein: ASTTGTEATGELF
J gene: TRBJ2-5; clone size: few; V gene: TRBV7-2; CDR3 protein: ASSLFPRGQGETQY